The rows below give T cell receptor beta chains drawn from one sample of a study of beta chain features in type 1 diabetes. Libraries were prepared by immunoSEQ multiplex PCR; TCRdb keeps only in-frame clonotypes and omits some of them. The sample lists 70,000 to 90,000 clones, roughly 34% seen once, with roughly 0.44% in the top ten. The sequencing sample was made of stem cell memory CD4+ T cells from blood. These receptor sequences come from a young woman in good health. Each CDR3 is given with its conserved first and last residue. Each record gives: V gene, J gene, clone size, D gene, CDR3 protein, CDR3 DNA. D genes are given only for firm matches. Not all rows give a size; the values are once, few, many and, for expanded clones, a class.

TRBV7-2	TRBJ2-1	.	TRBD2	CASSPGLAGGPAFF	TGTGCCAGCAGCCCCGGACTAGCGGGGGGGCCCGCGTTCTTC
TRBV7-8	TRBJ1-5	.	TRBD1	CASSLGQGMGNQPQHF	TGTGCCAGCAGCCTAGGACAGGGGATGGGCAATCAGCCCCAGCATTTT
TRBV7-7	TRBJ1-1	.	.	CASSPHMNTEAFF	TGTGCTAGCAGCCCCCACATGAACACTGAAGCTTTCTTT
TRBV4-2	TRBJ2-6	few	.	CASSQDLLGAGANVLTF	TGTGCCAGCAGCCAAGATCTACTGGGGGCCGGGGCCAACGTCCTGACTTTC
TRBV9	TRBJ2-7	few	.	CASSVVSSREQYF	TGTGCCAGCAGCGTAGTATCCAGTCGCGAGCAGTACTTC
TRBV6-6	TRBJ2-5	.	TRBD2	CASSGPLAGVVTQYF	TGTGCCAGCAGTGGACCACTAGCGGGAGTTGTGACCCAGTACTTC
TRBV9	TRBJ2-5	.	.	CASSWRISETQYF	TGTGCCAGCAGCTGGCGGATCTCAGAGACCCAGTACTTC
TRBV19	TRBJ2-3	.	TRBD2	CASKLHSGSGTDTQYF	TGTGCCAGTAAACTCCATAGCGGGAGCGGCACAGATACGCAGTATTTT
TRBV30	TRBJ2-1	few	.	CAWSDPSGNYNEQFF	TGTGCCTGGTCGGACCCGTCAGGGAACTACAATGAGCAGTTCTTC
TRBV19	TRBJ2-1	.	.	CASSMRLGRLNEQFF	TGTGCCAGTAGTATGAGGCTAGGGAGGCTAAATGAGCAGTTCTTC
TRBV7-6	TRBJ2-3	few	TRBD1	CASSLAGTGTTDTQYF	TGTGCCAGCAGCTTAGCCGGGACAGGGACCACAGATACGCAGTATTTT
TRBV19	TRBJ2-1	.	TRBD2	CASSSREKINEQFF	TGTGCCAGTAGTTCGCGGGAGAAGATAAATGAGCAGTTCTTC
TRBV5-4	TRBJ2-5	.	TRBD2	CASSTGTNKETQYF	TGTGCCAGCAGCACCGGGACTAATAAAGAGACCCAGTACTTC
TRBV18	TRBJ2-1	few	TRBD2	CASSPQGLGHNEQFF	TGTGCCAGCTCACCCCAGGGACTAGGCCATAATGAGCAGTTCTTC
TRBV2	TRBJ1-1	few	.	CASSDQGLSEAFF	TGTGCCAGCAGTGATCAGGGGCTCTCTGAAGCTTTCTTT
TRBV18	TRBJ2-1	.	.	CASSPVWQVVYNEQFF	TGTGCCAGCTCACCCGTATGGCAGGTGGTCTACAATGAGCAGTTCTTC
TRBV13	TRBJ1-2	.	.	CASSLGGSNTNYGYTF	TGTGCCAGCAGCCTCGGGGGGTCTAATACTAACTATGGCTACACCTTC
TRBV4-1	TRBJ2-6	few	.	CASSQVRANVLTF	TGCGCCAGCAGCCAAGTCAGGGCCAACGTCCTGACTTTC
TRBV28	TRBJ2-2	.	TRBD1	CASSSGQGTTGELFF	TGTGCCAGCAGTTCCGGACAGGGAACCACCGGGGAGCTGTTTTTT
TRBV7-6	TRBJ2-6	.	TRBD1	CASSAMRTGFSGANVLTF	TGTGCCAGCAGCGCGATGCGGACAGGGTTCTCCGGGGCCAACGTCCTGACTTTC
TRBV30	TRBJ2-3	.	TRBD2	CASRPGLAGGLTSTDTQYF	TGTGCCAGTCGACCGGGACTAGCGGGGGGCCTTACTAGCACAGATACGCAGTATTTT
TRBV2	TRBJ1-6	.	TRBD1	CASTPSRDSGSPLHF	TGTGCCAGCACCCCGAGCCGGGACAGCGGGTCGCCCCTCCACTTT
TRBV5-1	TRBJ2-3	once	TRBD1	CASSPPLEGGADTQYF	TGCGCCAGCAGCCCACCTCTCGAAGGGGGCGCAGATACGCAGTATTTT
TRBV2	TRBJ2-7	few	.	CASVYYEQYF	TGTGCCAGCGTTTACTACGAGCAGTACTTC
TRBV18	TRBJ2-7	few	TRBD2	CASSETSGTYEQYF	TGTGCCAGCTCTGAGACTAGCGGTACCTACGAGCAGTACTTC
TRBV2	TRBJ1-4	few	.	CASSRQINEKLFF	TGTGCCAGCAGCAGGCAGATTAATGAAAAACTGTTTTTT
TRBV7-2	TRBJ1-6	.	.	CASVSSYNSPLHF	TGTGCCTCGGTGAGCTCCTATAATTCACCCCTCCACTTT
TRBV2	TRBJ2-2	few	.	CASSEVRVFGELFF	TGTGCCAGCAGTGAAGTTCGAGTATTCGGGGAGCTGTTTTTT
TRBV19	TRBJ1-5	few	TRBD1	CASIPGGGRSNQPQHF	TGTGCCAGTATCCCGGGAGGGGGCCGGAGCAATCAGCCCCAGCATTTT
TRBV19	TRBJ1-4	.	TRBD1	CASSRNRGTNEKLFF	TGTGCCAGTAGCCGAAACAGGGGGACTAATGAAAAACTGTTTTTT
TRBV9	TRBJ1-1	.	.	CASSRQNTEAFF	TGTGCCAGCAGCCGACAGAACACTGAAGCTTTCTTT
TRBV6-1	TRBJ2-7	.	.	CATNREGYEQYF	TGTGCCACCAACAGGGAAGGCTACGAGCAGTACTTC
TRBV9	TRBJ2-3	once	TRBD2	CASSPSGAPDTQYF	TGTGCCAGCAGCCCCAGCGGGGCCCCAGATACGCAGTATTTT
TRBV5-1	TRBJ1-3	.	.	CASSPGGGYTIYF	TGCGCCAGCAGCCCCGGCGGGGGATACACCATATATTTT
TRBV5-5	TRBJ1-6	.	.	CASSRQASSYNSPLHF	TGTGCCAGCAGCCGACAGGCGAGCTCCTATAATTCACCCCTCCACTTT
TRBV9	TRBJ2-1	once	TRBD1	CASSVGQGDNEQFF	TGTGCCAGCAGCGTAGGACAGGGAGACAATGAGCAGTTCTTC
TRBV6-1	TRBJ2-7	.	TRBD2	CASTPSGRVDEQYF	TGTGCCAGCACCCCTAGCGGGAGGGTTGACGAGCAGTACTTC